The 27 T cell receptor beta chains reported below all come from one sample, sequenced in a study of T cell clonality in common variable immunodeficiency. The table came from immunoSEQ multiplex PCR; TCRdb's copy has only in-frame clones and leaves some out. The sample shows tens of thousands of clones, no singletons; the ten largest hold approximately 3%. Specimen: peripheral blood mononuclear cells. The receptors stem from a person between 18 and 75 years old in good health.

This clone showed up many times. From the germline J gene comes the end of the CDR3, since the read stops 3 residues before it. The rearrangement uses TRBV20-1 and TRBJ2-7, with a possible D match to TRBD1 (6 bases). The V gene's germline CDR1 is DFQATT and CDR2 SNEGSKA (reference sequence). V was cut by 2 bases and J by 2 bases, with 13 bases left in between. The CDR3 runs 14 residues. The CDR3 here is CSARFPGQTYEQYF. CDR3 DNA (partial): TGCAGTGCTAGATTTCCGGGACAAACCTACGAG.

In its sample, this clone was seen many times. The read falls 3 residues short of the CDR3 end, and the missing part is taken from the germline J gene. The chain joins TRBV6-9 to TRBJ2-4; tentative D call: TRBD2 (6 bases). The CDR3 covers 16 residues. V lost 6 bases and J lost 2, with 17 bases in between. In germline, CDR1 is MNHGY, CDR2 SVAAGI. CDR3 loop: CASRILAGGTKNIQYF. The CDR3 DNA, read in part, is TGTGCCAGCAGGATCCTCGCCGGGGGAACCAAAAACATT.

This clone has at least ten counts. The read falls 3 residues short of the CDR3 end, and the missing part is taken from the germline J gene. This chain links TRBV18 with TRBJ2-3, with TRBD2 identical over 8 bases. There are 15 residues in the CDR3. CDR1 and CDR2 from the germline V gene are KGHSH and LQKENI. The junction had 6 bases not matched to a gene; V was cut back by 6 bases and J by 1 base. Partial CDR3 DNA: TGTGCCAGCTCGTCCGGGACTAGTGGCACAGATACG. Protein sequence: CASSSGTSGTDT. The full CDR3 protein reads CASSSGTSGTDTQYF.

This clone was seen many times. CDR3 amino acids: CASSEQGLIPEAFF. The sequenced CDR3 bases are TGTGCCAGCAGTGAGCAGGGCCTTATCCCTGAA. The rearrangement links TRBV2 to TRBJ1-1, with TRBD1 as a possible D gene (5 bases). The read ends 3 residues early relative to the CDR3; the germline J gene fills the gap. The CDR3 is 14 amino acids. Deletions cut 3 bases from V and 6 bases from J, with 14 bases between. Germline V gene data show CDR1 as SNHLY and CDR2 as FYNNEI.

This clone showed up many times. Read sequence stops 3 residues before the CDR3 end, and the germline J gene provides the missing end. J is TRBJ1-2 and V is TRBV4-1; a weak D match, TRBD1 (6 bases). The V end was cut by 3 bases, the J end by 5 bases, with 10 bases between. The CDR3 is 13 residues long. Germline assignment: CDR1 MGHRA and CDR2 YSYEKL. The CDR3 DNA, read in part, is TGCGCCAGCAGCCACGGAGGACAGTATGGC. The encoded protein is CASSHGGQYG. The entire CDR3 is CASSHGGQYGYTF.

This clone was seen many times. The read stops 3 residues short of the end of the CDR3; the missing end is completed from the germline J gene. The gene calls are TRBV9 and TRBJ2-5; D possibly corresponds to TRBD1 (5 bases). V was clipped by 4 bases and J by 2 bases, with 9 bases between them. Per the germline V gene, CDR1 is SGDLS and CDR2 is YYNGEE. The CDR3 contains 13 residues. The sequenced CDR3 bases are TGTGCCAGCAGCAGACAGATTCAAGAGACC. This codes for CASSRQIQET. Given in full, the CDR3 is CASSRQIQETQYF.

Ten or more counts support this clone. Read data end 3 residues before the CDR3 end; the end is taken from the germline J gene. The rearrangement joins TRBV20-1 to TRBJ2-3, with 9 nucleotides matching TRBD2. Germline V lookup: CDR1 DFQATT, CDR2 SNEGSKA (reference sequence). CDR3 length: 17 amino acids. The J segment lost 2 bases and the V segment lost 7 bases, leaving 16 bases of the junction unmatched. CDR3 protein: CSVKAGGGISTTDTQYF. The CDR3 DNA, read in part, is TGCAGTGTTAAAGCGGGGGGAGGAATTTCGACCACAGATACG.

CDR3 in amino acids: CASSFSGSFYNEQFF. Partial CDR3 DNA: TGCGCCAGCAGCTTTAGCGGGAGTTTCTACAATGAG. V usage is TRBV5-1 and J usage is TRBJ2-1; TRBD2 aligns across 9 bases. Read sequence stops 3 residues before the CDR3 end, and the germline J gene provides the missing end. CDR1 is SGHRS, CDR2 YFSETQ, per germline. Losses at the gene ends were 2 bases for V and 3 bases for J; bases not matched to a gene: 3. The CDR3 has 15 residues.

This clone showed up just a few times. The CDR3 is cut off 3 residues early in the read; its end comes from the germline J gene. This chain joins TRBV19 and TRBJ2-1, with 13 nucleotides matching TRBD2. Germline V gives CDR1 LNHDA, CDR2 SQIVND (reference sequence). The CDR3 is 14 amino acids. V dropped 1 base and J dropped 9; count of bases not matched to a gene: 0. The CDR3 protein is CASSIGLAGGEQFF. The sequenced CDR3 bases are TGTGCCAGTAGTATAGGACTAGCGGGAGGTGAG.

In its sample, this clone was seen many times. The CDR3 is cut off 3 residues early in the read; its end comes from the germline J gene. This chain connects TRBV5-1 to TRBJ2-7; TRBD2 matches at 8 bases. Germline V gene lookup returns CDR1 SGHRS and CDR2 YFSETQ. This CDR3 is built from 13 residues. Trimming removed 4 bases from V and 6 bases from J; junction bases left unmatched: 6. CDR3 amino acids: CASSDGGAVEQYF. CDR3 bases read: TGCGCCAGCAGCGACGGGGGGGCGGTCGAG.

This clone was found many times. The read comes to an end 3 residues before the CDR3 does, leaving the germline J gene to fill in the end. This rearrangement joins TRBV19 to TRBJ2-7; 9 bases align to TRBD1. Trimming took 3 bases from V and 4 from J; bases not matched to a gene: 4. Per the germline V gene, CDR1 is LNHDA and CDR2 is SQIVND (reference sequence). CDR3 size: 14 residues. CDR3 region: CASSMSGQGYEQYF. The sequenced part of the CDR3 DNA is TGTGCCAGTAGTATGTCGGGACAGGGATACGAG.

In its sample, this clone was seen many times. The observed sequence ends 3 residues before the CDR3 terminus, with the missing tail filled in from the germline J gene. The chain recombines TRBV5-1 with TRBJ2-1, with 8 bases aligning to TRBD1. V lost 5 bases to trimming and J lost 8 bases; unmatched junction nucleotides: 6. The CDR3 totals 13 residues. Germline V gives CDR1 SGHRS, CDR2 YFSETQ. CDR3 DNA, as far as it was read: TGCGCCAGCAGTGCGACAGGGGACTATGAG. Translation: CASSATGDYE. The whole CDR3 is CASSATGDYEQFF.

This clone showed up many times. Read coverage stops 3 residues before the CDR3 terminus; the germline J gene supplies the remainder. The chain couples TRBV4-1 to TRBJ1-2, with 7 bases lining up with TRBD1. The length of the CDR3 is 16 residues. The trim removed 1 base at V and 2 bases at J, leaving 7 bases unmatched. Per germline, CDR1 MGHRA and CDR2 YSYEKL. The CDR3 here is CASSQAPQGVNYGYTF. The sequenced CDR3 bases are TGCGCCAGCAGCCAAGCCCCTCAGGGGGTAAACTATGGC.

In this sample, this clone turned up many times. The read falls 3 residues short of the CDR3 end, and the missing part is taken from the germline J gene. The rearrangement uses TRBV20-1 and TRBJ1-2, with TRBD1 identical over 10 bases. The CDR3 sequence is 14 residues long. Germline V gives CDR1 DFQATT, CDR2 SNEGSKA (reference sequence). V dropped 3 bases and J dropped 0; count of bases not matched to a gene: 1. Here the CDR3 reads CSARGQGTNYGYTF. Incomplete CDR3 DNA: TGCAGTGCTAGGGGACAGGGGACTAACTATGGC.

The table lists this clone with many counts. The read ends 3 residues before the CDR3 terminus; that terminus is restored from the germline J gene. This chain uses TRBV20-1 with TRBJ2-2, with D possibly TRBD2 on 6 matching bases. The V end was cut by 0 bases, the J end by 4 bases, with 12 bases between. Germline lookup yields CDR1 DFQATT and CDR2 SNEGSKA (reference sequence). The CDR3 has 15 residues. The DNA read from the CDR3 is TGCAGTGCTAGAGATTGGAGTAGCGGCACCGGGGAG. It encodes CSARDWSSGTGE. The full CDR3 reads CSARDWSSGTGELFF.

As regards this clone: Read data end 3 residues before the CDR3 end; the end is taken from the germline J gene. The V call is TRBV20-1, the J call TRBJ2-7, with a possible D match to TRBD1 (5 bases). The germline CDR1 and CDR2 sequences are DFQATT and SNEGSKA (reference sequence). There are 13 residues in the CDR3. The V end lost 6 bases, the J end lost 0 bases, and 12 bases lay between the germline ends. CDR3 residues: CSAGDRNSYEQYF. The covered CDR3 bases are TGCAGTGCCGGCGACAGAAACTCCTACGAG.

At least ten counts were recorded for this clone. The CDR3 end is not reached by the read, which stops 3 residues before it; the germline J gene fills it in. The chain employs TRBV2 and TRBJ1-4, with a tentative D call TRBD1 (6 bases). Germline CDR1 and CDR2: SNHLY and FYNNEI. The CDR3 is made up of 15 amino acids. Trimming pared 4 bases from V and 5 bases from J, leaving 14 bases between. CDR3 in amino acids: CASSGDTGLNEKLFF. The covered CDR3 bases are TGTGCCAGCAGTGGGGACACCGGCCTGAATGAAAAA.

There are a few counts of this clone. The observed sequence ends 3 residues before the CDR3 terminus, with the missing tail filled in from the germline J gene. The genes are TRBV2 and TRBJ1-2, with D possibly being TRBD1 (5 bases). The CDR3 consists of 13 residues. Germline CDR1 reads SNHLY; CDR2 reads FYNNEI. The CDR3 here is CASSTDPGNDYTF. CDR3 DNA, as far as it was read: TGTGCCAGCAGTACGGACCCAGGGAATGAC.

This clone occurred many times. With the read ending 3 residues before the CDR3 end, the germline J gene is used to fill in that end. The V call is TRBV18, the J call TRBJ2-7; a weak D match, TRBD2 (6 bases). Trimming removed 3 bases from V and 5 bases from J, with 17 bases in between. This CDR3 comprises 15 residues. Germline assignment: CDR1 KGHSH and CDR2 LQKENI. The CDR3 protein is CASSPSPEGNHEQYF. CDR3 DNA, as far as it was read: TGTGCCAGCTCACCCTCTCCGGAGGGGAATCACGAG. Using reference TRBV18 and TRBJ2-7 for the parts outside the CDR3, the full variable domain is NAGVMQNPRHLVRRRGQEARLRCSPMKGHSHVYWYRQLPEEGLKFMVYLQKENIIDESGMPKERFSAEFPKEGPSILRIQQVVRGDSAAYFCASSPSPEGNHEQYFGPGTRLTVT.

This clone has ten or more counts. The sequenced fragment ends 3 residues before the CDR3 boundary, so the rest is inferred from the germline J gene. The chain combines TRBV2 with TRBJ1-1, with 7 bases lining up with TRBD1. V was pared by 6 bases and J by 3 bases, with 7 bases of the junction left unmatched. Germline lookup yields CDR1 SNHLY and CDR2 FYNNEI. The CDR3 is made up of 14 amino acids. This CDR3 is CASRATGTDTEAFF. The CDR3 bases that were read are TGTGCCAGCAGAGCGACAGGGACGGACACTGAA.

This clone was seen at least ten times. The CDR3 end falls 3 residues outside the read, so it is completed with the germline J gene. The J gene is TRBJ1-2, the V gene TRBV10-1; D unresolved. V was clipped by 0 bases and J by 7 bases, with 12 bases between them. The CDR3 loop spans 14 amino acids. Per the germline V gene, CDR1 is WNHNN and CDR2 is SYGVQD (reference sequence). The DNA read from the CDR3 is TGCGCCAGCAGTGAGTCGAAGGTGGGCAGTGGC. The encoded protein is CASSESKVGSG. The full-length CDR3 reads as CASSESKVGSGYTF.

This clone has a count of ten or more. The sequenced fragment ends 3 residues before the CDR3 boundary, so the rest is inferred from the germline J gene. This chain connects TRBV7-9 to TRBJ2-4; 9 positions match TRBD1. With V trimmed by 5 bases and J by 8 bases, 7 bases remained unmatched. The CDR3 spans 14 residues. CDR1 and CDR2 from the germline V gene are SEHNR and FQNEAQ (reference sequence). CDR3 protein: CASSTGQGLDIQYF. CDR3 bases read: TGTGCCAGCAGCACAGGACAGGGGTTAGACATT.

In this sample, this clone turned up many times. The read ends 3 residues early relative to the CDR3; the germline J gene fills the gap. V usage is TRBV19 and J usage is TRBJ1-1, with D possibly being TRBD1 (5 bases). Between the trimmed V and J ends, which lost 6 bases and 0 bases, there was a span of 14 bases. The germline V gene has CDR1 LNHDA and CDR2 SQIVND (reference sequence). The CDR3 contains 15 residues. CDR3 DNA, as far as it was read: TGTGCCAGTAGCGCGACAGTTAGCATGAACACTGAA. This sequence encodes CASSATVSMNTE. From start to end, the CDR3 is CASSATVSMNTEAFF.

This clone came up many times. The read finishes 3 residues shy of the CDR3 end, and the germline J gene is used to complete it. V is TRBV16 and J is TRBJ1-3, with D unclear. CDR3 length: 16 amino acids. Germline-derived CDR1 and CDR2 are KGHSY and FQNENV. V gave up 4 bases and J gave up 0 bases, with 13 bases separating them. CDR3: CASSPSRRVSGNTIYF. The CDR3 bases that were read are TGTGCCAGCAGCCCCTCCCGACGGGTCTCTGGAAACACC.

Many counts were recorded for this clone. The read terminates 3 residues before the CDR3 end, so the remaining end is supplied by the germline J gene. The chain has TRBV5-1 and TRBJ2-1; 8 nucleotides align to TRBD2. V lost 5 bases, J lost 7 bases, and 11 bases stayed unmatched. Germline lookup yields CDR1 SGHRS and CDR2 YFSETQ. The CDR3 has 15 residues. CDR3 sequence: CASSSAGGRGNEQFF. CDR3 DNA (partial): TGCGCCAGCAGTTCGGCGGGAGGCCGGGGAAATGAG.

In this sample, this clone turned up many times. Sequencing ends 3 residues short of the CDR3 end; the germline J gene provides the rest. The chain has TRBV2 and TRBJ1-5; the D gene is possibly TRBD1 (6 bases). This CDR3 region has 13 residues. Between the trimmed V and J ends, which lost 6 bases and 3 bases, there was a span of 9 bases. Germline CDR1 and CDR2: SNHLY and FYNNEI. Partial CDR3 DNA: TGTGCCAGCAGCCGGGACAACAATCAGCCC. Translated, it gives CASSRDNNQP. The entire CDR3 protein is CASSRDNNQPQHF.

Ten or more counts support this clone. The read gets to within 3 residues of the CDR3 end, and the germline J gene fills in the rest. The J gene is TRBJ2-3, the V gene TRBV5-4; no reliable D call. Trimming removed 1 base from V and 4 bases from J, with 7 bases in between. The CDR3 loop spans 13 amino acids. Germline lookup yields CDR1 SGHNT and CDR2 YYREEE (reference sequence). CDR3 sequence: CASSLPRSDTQYF. The sequenced CDR3 bases are TGTGCCAGCAGCTTGCCCAGATCAGATACG.